These 11 T cell receptor beta chains were sequenced from one sample in a study of blood T cell repertoires in COVID-19. Some clones are missing from TCRdb's copy, which holds only in-frame ones; the method was immunoSEQ multiplex PCR. The repertoire includes around 50,000 clones, about 83% of them detected once, and more than 6% sits in the top ten. Sequencing used peripheral blood. Source of these receptors: an older woman with COVID-19, enrolled during active disease.

V and J are TRBV19 and TRBJ1-5; maybe TRBD1 (5 bases). Trimming pared 1 base from V and 1 base from J, leaving 11 bases between. The CDR3 has 16 amino acids. Germline V gene lookup returns CDR1 LNHDA and CDR2 SQIVND (reference sequence). Here the CDR3 reads CASSIARQSSNQPQHF. The CDR3 bases are TGTGCCAGTAGTATAGCTAGACAGTCAAGCAATCAGCCCCAGCATTTT.

The rearrangement links TRBV2 to TRBJ2-7; maybe TRBD1 (6 bases). Trimming left V 6 bases short and J 2 bases short, with 11 bases between. The CDR3 runs to 13 residues. Germline V lookup: CDR1 SNHLY, CDR2 FYNNEI. CDR3 nucleotides: TGTGCCAGCAGCGCGACAGGAGCCTACGAGCAGTACTTC. This encodes CASSATGAYEQYF.

V and J are TRBV3-1 (or the pseudogene TRBV3-2) and TRBJ2-2, with TRBD2 as a possible D gene (6 bases). The CDR3 is 14 amino acids. CDR1 LGHDT and CDR2 YNNKEL come from the germline V gene (reference sequence). V was cut by 4 bases and J by 6 bases, with 12 bases left in between. CDR3 in DNA: TGTGCCAGCAGCCTCTCCCCGGGGGCCGGGGAGCTGTTTTTT. This codes for CASSLSPGAGELFF.

A few counts support this clone. The chain links TRBV15 to TRBJ2-5; 14 bases agree with TRBD2. CDR1 is LNHNV, CDR2 YYDKDF, per germline (reference sequence). The CDR3 runs 16 residues. V lost 5 bases and J lost 4; bases outside the gene matches: 6. For the CDR3, the DNA is TGTGCCACCAGCCGCCGACTAGCGGGAGGGCCAGAGACCCAGTACTTC. This gives the protein CATSRRLAGGPETQYF.

This chain joins TRBV7-9 and TRBJ2-7; D might be TRBD1 (5 bases). The germline V gene has CDR1 SEHNR and CDR2 FQNEAQ (reference sequence). This CDR3 region has 13 residues. Trimming left V 0 bases short and J 5 bases short, with 8 bases between. This chain's CDR3 is CASSLAGVDEQYF. The CDR3 DNA follows: TGTGCCAGCAGCTTAGCAGGGGTTGACGAGCAGTACTTC.

V and J are TRBV6-6 and TRBJ1-4, with 7 bases matching TRBD1. The V and J ends lost 8 bases and 7 bases, in that order; junction bases with no gene match: 10. This CDR3 is built from 14 residues. Germline loops: CDR1 MNHNY, CDR2 SVGAGI (reference sequence). CDR3 nucleotide sequence: TGTGCCAGCTTCACCCGGCCAGGGGGTGAAAAACTGTTTTTT. Protein: CASFTRPGGEKLFF.

This clone was detected a few times. J is TRBJ1-1 and V is TRBV10-3, with D tentatively TRBD1 (5 bases). The length of the CDR3 is 15 residues. Per germline, CDR1 ENHRY and CDR2 SYGVKD. The ends were cut back, 2 bases at V and 0 bases at J, with 10 bases in the middle. As DNA, the CDR3 is TGTGCCATCAGTGAGCGCGAGACAGTGAACACTGAAGCTTTCTTT. Translated: CAISERETVNTEAFF.

The rearrangement uses TRBV5-1 and TRBJ2-1, with 7 bases aligning to TRBD1. The CDR3 has 17 amino acids. In germline, CDR1 is SGHRS, CDR2 YFSETQ. Trimming took 2 bases from V and 6 from J; bases not matched to a gene: 14. The CDR3 here is CASSLPGTALGANEQFF. The DNA for the CDR3 is TGCGCCAGCAGCTTACCCGGGACAGCATTAGGGGCCAATGAGCAGTTCTTC.

The V gene is TRBV6-2 or TRBV6-3, the J gene TRBJ1-5, with D hard to call. The CDR3 loop spans 15 amino acids. Trimming shortened V by 3 bases and J by 0 bases, and 9 bases separated the two germline ends. CDR1 is MNHEY, CDR2 SVGEGT, per germline. The DNA for the CDR3 is TGTGCCAGCAGTTATACCAGGAATAGCAATCAGCCCCAGCATTTT. Amino acids: CASSYTRNSNQPQHF.

The CDR3 DNA is TGTGCCAGCAGCCCACCGGGACAGGGCTCCTACAATGAGCAGTTCTTC. This gives the protein CASSPPGQGSYNEQFF. V gene TRBV7-8 combines with J gene TRBJ2-1, with 9 bases fitting TRBD1. Germline trimming cut 5 bases from V and 0 bases from J; bases unmatched to any gene: 5. Germline V gene data show CDR1 as SGHVS and CDR2 as FQNEAQ. The CDR3 spans 16 residues.

This sequence joins TRBV4-1 and TRBJ2-5, with 12 bases that match TRBD2. Trimming removed 1 base from V and 2 bases from J; junction bases left unmatched: 5. Per germline, CDR1 MGHRA and CDR2 YSYEKL. The CDR3 has 17 residues. CDR3 sequence (DNA): TGCGCCAGCAGCCAAGCAAGACTAGCGGGAGAGCAAGAGACCCAGTACTTC. Its protein is CASSQARLAGEQETQYF.